These T cell receptor beta chains were read from a single sample in a study of blood T cell repertoires in COVID-19. Sequencing used immunoSEQ multiplex PCR; TCRdb keeps in-frame clones, though not all of them. The sample lists some 110,000 clones; approximately 72% were seen once. The specimen sequenced was peripheral blood. Every receptor here comes from a woman in her 70s with acute or convalescent COVID-19. The CDR3 runs from the conserved cysteine through the conserved F or W. The order of the fields is J gene, D gene, clone size, V gene, CDR3 protein, CDR3 DNA. D genes are given only for firm matches. The listing skips clone size in some rows; elsewhere it reads once, few, many or a size class.

j_call: TRBJ1-2
d_call: -
clone_size: -
v_call: TRBV7-9
cdr3_aa: CASSFQDFYGYTF
cdr3_nt: TGTGCCAGCAGCTTTCAGGACTTCTATGGCTACACCTTC

j_call: TRBJ2-3
d_call: -
clone_size: -
v_call: TRBV12-3/TRBV12-4
cdr3_aa: CASMRGSTDTQYF
cdr3_nt: TGTGCCAGCATGCGGGGAAGCACAGATACGCAGTATTTT

j_call: TRBJ2-5
d_call: TRBD2
clone_size: few
v_call: TRBV5-1
cdr3_aa: CARSRGGGAQETQYF
cdr3_nt: TGCGCCCGCAGCCGCGGGGGGGGTGCCCAAGAGACCCAGTACTTC

j_call: TRBJ2-5
d_call: -
clone_size: -
v_call: TRBV18
cdr3_aa: CASSRTGYETQYF
cdr3_nt: TGTGCCAGCTCACGAACAGGGTACGAGACCCAGTACTTC

j_call: TRBJ2-5
d_call: -
clone_size: -
v_call: TRBV6-5
cdr3_aa: CASSYESGETQYF
cdr3_nt: TGTGCCAGCAGTTACGAGTCAGGAGAGACCCAGTACTTC

j_call: TRBJ1-4
d_call: -
clone_size: -
v_call: TRBV7-7
cdr3_aa: CASSSNTGEKLFF
cdr3_nt: TGTGCCAGCAGCAGTAATACAGGGGAAAAACTGTTTTTT

j_call: TRBJ2-2
d_call: -
clone_size: -
v_call: TRBV11-3
cdr3_aa: CASSFRTGTGELFF
cdr3_nt: TGTGCCAGCAGCTTCCGCACAGGGACCGGGGAGCTGTTTTTT

j_call: TRBJ2-3
d_call: TRBD1
clone_size: once
v_call: TRBV19
cdr3_aa: CASSTQGATDTQYF
cdr3_nt: TGTGCCAGTAGTACCCAGGGGGCCACAGATACGCAGTATTTT

j_call: TRBJ1-1
d_call: TRBD1
clone_size: -
v_call: TRBV5-4
cdr3_aa: CASSWGTRTGGGEAFF
cdr3_nt: TGTGCCAGCAGCTGGGGGACGCGGACAGGGGGTGGGGAAGCTTTCTTT

j_call: TRBJ1-1
d_call: TRBD1
clone_size: -
v_call: TRBV5-5
cdr3_aa: CASRQGQGVLMNTEAFF
cdr3_nt: TGTGCCAGCAGACAAGGACAGGGCGTCCTCATGAACACTGAAGCTTTCTTT

j_call: TRBJ2-3
d_call: -
clone_size: -
v_call: TRBV27
cdr3_aa: CASSLSAVRATQYF
cdr3_nt: TGTGCCAGCAGTTTAAGCGCCGTGAGGGCTACGCAGTATTTT

j_call: TRBJ1-3
d_call: -
clone_size: few
v_call: TRBV11-2
cdr3_aa: CASSRPGPGNTIYF
cdr3_nt: TGTGCCAGCAGCCGACCAGGGCCTGGAAACACCATATATTTT

j_call: TRBJ2-4
d_call: -
clone_size: -
v_call: TRBV5-1
cdr3_aa: CASSSTTGWGNIQYF
cdr3_nt: TGCGCCAGCAGCTCAACTACAGGGTGGGGAAACATTCAGTACTTC

j_call: TRBJ1-1
d_call: TRBD1
clone_size: many
v_call: TRBV11-2
cdr3_aa: CASTLGQGNTEAFF
cdr3_nt: TGTGCCAGCACCCTGGGACAGGGGAACACTGAAGCTTTCTTT

j_call: TRBJ2-5
d_call: TRBD1
clone_size: -
v_call: TRBV24-1
cdr3_aa: CATSDPRGRGETQYF
cdr3_nt: TGTGCCACCAGTGATCCCAGGGGGCGGGGAGAGACCCAGTACTTC

j_call: TRBJ2-7
d_call: TRBD2
clone_size: -
v_call: TRBV28
cdr3_aa: CASSFGLADYEQYF
cdr3_nt: TGTGCCAGCAGTTTTGGTCTAGCGGACTACGAGCAGTACTTC

j_call: TRBJ1-2
d_call: -
clone_size: -
v_call: TRBV7-8
cdr3_aa: CASSLANAVYGYTF
cdr3_nt: TGTGCCAGCAGCTTAGCGAATGCGGTCTATGGCTACACCTTC

j_call: TRBJ2-5
d_call: -
clone_size: -
v_call: TRBV11-3
cdr3_aa: CASSLNGVETQYF
cdr3_nt: TGTGCCAGCAGCTTGAACGGGGTTGAGACCCAGTACTTC

j_call: TRBJ2-3
d_call: -
clone_size: -
v_call: TRBV10-1
cdr3_aa: CASSEGLSRGIDTDTQYF
cdr3_nt: TGCGCCAGCAGTGAGGGCCTGAGTCGCGGGATTGATACAGATACGCAGTATTTT

j_call: TRBJ2-7
d_call: -
clone_size: -
v_call: TRBV23-1
cdr3_aa: CASSQHISYEQYF
cdr3_nt: TGCGCCAGCAGTCAACACATTTCCTACGAGCAGTACTTC

j_call: TRBJ2-7
d_call: -
clone_size: once
v_call: TRBV7-2
cdr3_aa: CASSLEVRVRGEQYF
cdr3_nt: TGTGCCAGCAGCTTAGAGGTGAGGGTACGAGGCGAGCAGTACTTC

j_call: TRBJ2-2
d_call: TRBD2
clone_size: once
v_call: TRBV19
cdr3_aa: CASSSGGYTGELFF
cdr3_nt: TGTGCCAGTAGTTCCGGGGGGTACACCGGGGAGCTGTTTTTT

j_call: TRBJ1-3
d_call: -
clone_size: -
v_call: TRBV12-5
cdr3_aa: CASGFAEGAGNTIYF
cdr3_nt: TGTGCTAGTGGTTTCGCTGAGGGTGCTGGAAACACCATATATTTT

j_call: TRBJ2-3
d_call: TRBD2
clone_size: -
v_call: TRBV18
cdr3_aa: CASSPLAGDTDTQYF
cdr3_nt: TGTGCCAGCTCACCACTAGCGGGGGACACAGATACGCAGTATTTT

j_call: TRBJ1-3
d_call: -
clone_size: -
v_call: TRBV29-1
cdr3_aa: CSVEWAMGSGNTIYF
cdr3_nt: TGCAGCGTTGAATGGGCCATGGGCTCTGGAAACACCATATATTTT

j_call: TRBJ1-2
d_call: -
clone_size: many
v_call: TRBV4-1
cdr3_aa: CASSQVRVNYGYTF
cdr3_nt: TGCGCCAGCAGCCAAGTCCGGGTAAACTATGGCTACACCTTC